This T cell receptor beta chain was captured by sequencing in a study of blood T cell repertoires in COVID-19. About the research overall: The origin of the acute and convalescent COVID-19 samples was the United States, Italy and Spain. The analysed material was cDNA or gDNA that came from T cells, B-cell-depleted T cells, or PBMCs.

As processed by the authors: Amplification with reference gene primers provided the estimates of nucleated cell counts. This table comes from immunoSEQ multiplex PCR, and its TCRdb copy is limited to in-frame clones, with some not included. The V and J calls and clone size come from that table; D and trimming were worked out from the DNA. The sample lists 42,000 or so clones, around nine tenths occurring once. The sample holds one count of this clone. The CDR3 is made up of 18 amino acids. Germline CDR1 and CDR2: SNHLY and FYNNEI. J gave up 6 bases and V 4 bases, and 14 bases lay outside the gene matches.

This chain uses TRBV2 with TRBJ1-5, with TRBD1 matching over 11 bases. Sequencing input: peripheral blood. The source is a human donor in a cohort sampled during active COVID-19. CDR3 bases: TGTGCCAGCAGTGTGTGGACAGGGGGCGCGAGTAAAAGTCAGCCCCAGCATTTT. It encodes CASSVWTGGASKSQPQHF.